This is a list of T cell receptor beta chains from one sample in a study of cytomegalovirus exposure and HLA in healthy donors. The protocol was immunoSEQ multiplex PCR, while the TCRdb copy is restricted to in-frame clones and leaves out a portion. The sample records about 160,000 clones, approximately 76% being singletons. The sample was PBMCs. The receptors here all came from a man aged 60-69 years in good health and CMV-seronegative. Both conserved end residues are part of each CDR3. The D gene is left open where the match is weak. Size tells how often a clone was seen (once, few, many) or the class of an expanded clone, and some rows leave it out.

V	size	D	J	CDR3	DNA
TRBV30	-	-	TRBJ1-3	CAWSRGTGNTIYF	TGTGCCTGGAGCAGGGGAACTGGAAACACCATATATTTT
TRBV2	-	TRBD2	TRBJ2-1	CASSATSGPYNEQFF	TGTGCCAGCAGCGCGACTAGCGGGCCTTACAATGAGCAGTTCTTC
TRBV7-9	few	-	TRBJ2-5	CSSSPSRGTLQETQYF	TGTTCCAGCAGCCCCTCCCGGGGGACCCTCCAAGAGACCCAGTACTTC
TRBV11-2	few	-	TRBJ2-5	CASRRPGTYEETQYF	TGTGCCAGCAGACGCCCCGGGACATACGAAGAGACCCAGTACTTC
TRBV5-4	-	-	TRBJ1-1	CASSLIGGTEAFF	TGTGCCAGCAGCTTGATAGGGGGCACTGAAGCTTTCTTT
TRBV6-6	-	TRBD1	TRBJ1-2	CASNQDRTYYGYTF	TGTGCCAGCAATCAGGACAGGACGTACTATGGCTACACCTTC
TRBV25-1	-	TRBD1	TRBJ1-1	CASSDRGLNTEAFF	TGTGCCAGCAGTGACAGGGGGCTGAACACTGAAGCTTTCTTT
TRBV5-8	-	TRBD2	TRBJ2-5	CASSRGKGLAGAFQETQYF	TGTGCCAGCAGCCGGGGTAAGGGACTAGCGGGAGCTTTCCAAGAGACCCAGTACTTC
TRBV10-2	-	TRBD2	TRBJ2-5	CASSVTSGRGETQYF	TGCGCCAGCAGTGTCACTAGCGGGAGAGGAGAGACCCAGTACTTC
TRBV5-4	-	-	TRBJ2-3	CASKAFDADTQYF	TGTGCCAGCAAAGCTTTTGATGCAGATACGCAGTATTTT
TRBV15	few	TRBD2	TRBJ2-1	CATSRAPALAGVNEQFF	TGTGCCACCAGCAGAGCCCCAGCTCTAGCGGGAGTAAATGAGCAGTTCTTC
TRBV7-8	once	TRBD1	TRBJ1-5	CASSRTGPQPQHF	TGTGCCAGCAGCAGGACAGGGCCTCAGCCCCAGCATTTT
TRBV5-1	-	-	TRBJ2-7	CASSAQGSGSYEQYF	TGCGCCAGCAGCGCACAGGGTTCTGGCTCCTACGAGCAGTACTTC
TRBV28	-	-	TRBJ1-4	CASSSGGATNEKLFF	TGTGCCAGCAGCAGCGGTGGAGCAACTAATGAAAAACTGTTTTTT
TRBV6-1	few	TRBD1	TRBJ2-1	CASRRGQYRYNEQFF	TGTGCCAGCAGGAGGGGGCAGTATAGGTACAATGAGCAGTTCTTC
TRBV9	few	-	TRBJ1-5	CASSVGWRLRDTLNQPQHF	TGTGCCAGCAGCGTAGGTTGGAGACTAAGGGACACTCTCAATCAGCCCCAGCATTTT
TRBV4-3	-	TRBD2	TRBJ2-1	CASSQVLAGVGTRYNEQFF	TGCGCCAGCAGCCAAGTACTAGCGGGAGTTGGAACGAGATACAATGAGCAGTTCTTC
TRBV2	-	TRBD2	TRBJ2-7	CASRGPAGGLEQYF	TGTGCCAGCAGAGGGCCAGCGGGAGGGCTCGAGCAGTACTTC
TRBV28	-	-	TRBJ1-3	CATLDSRSGNTIYF	TGTGCCACCCTAGACAGCCGCTCTGGAAACACCATATATTTT
TRBV7-8	-	-	TRBJ2-5	CASSFLYQETQYF	TGTGCCAGCAGCTTCCTGTACCAAGAGACCCAGTACTTC